A selection of T cell receptor beta chains follows, all from one sample in a study of blood T cells in healthy people across ages. TCRdb ran MiXCR on the 5' RACE reads and lists one entry per CDR3 protein. The sample holds approximately 490,000 distinct CDR3 sequences; approximately 25% are singletons and the top ten take 8.7%. The data were also submitted as part of a second study, on T cells of mothers and their children.

The sample consisted of blood. The receptor source for this set is a boy aged 5-17 years in good health. The CDR3 runs from the conserved cysteine through the conserved F or W. The D gene is left open where the match is weak. Some rows have no size entry. The others give once, few or many, or a class for an expanded clone.

clone_size: few; d_call: .; j_call: TRBJ1-1; v_call: TRBV24-1; cdr3_nt: TGTGCCACTACTTATGAGGAAGCTTTCTTT; cdr3_aa: CATTYEEAFF
clone_size: many; d_call: TRBD2; j_call: TRBJ2-3; v_call: TRBV6-2/TRBV6-3; cdr3_nt: TGTGCCAGCAGTTCAACTAGCGGGAGCACAGATACGCAGTATTTT; cdr3_aa: CASSSTSGSTDTQYF
clone_size: few; d_call: .; j_call: TRBJ2-3; v_call: TRBV25-1; cdr3_nt: TGTGCCAGCAGTGAGGTGGGAAGGGGAAGAGGCACAGATACGCAGTATTTT; cdr3_aa: CASSEVGRGRGTDTQYF
clone_size: .; d_call: .; j_call: TRBJ1-3; v_call: TRBV7-3; cdr3_nt: TGTGCCAGCAGCTCCGACGGAGTCTCTGGAAACACCATATATTTT; cdr3_aa: CASSSDGVSGNTIYF
clone_size: few; d_call: .; j_call: TRBJ1-2; v_call: TRBV19; cdr3_nt: TGTGCCAGTACCGGCAGGGGCGGCTATGGCTACACCTTC; cdr3_aa: CASTGRGGYGYTF
clone_size: .; d_call: TRBD1; j_call: TRBJ1-2; v_call: TRBV2; cdr3_nt: TGTGCCAGCAGTGGACAGGGGGCGCCTGGCTACACCTTC; cdr3_aa: CASSGQGAPGYTF
clone_size: .; d_call: TRBD2; j_call: TRBJ2-3; v_call: TRBV5-4; cdr3_nt: TGTGCCAGCAGCTTGGGACGGGGAGGGGATACGCAGTATTTT; cdr3_aa: CASSLGRGGDTQYF
clone_size: .; d_call: TRBD1; j_call: TRBJ1-1; v_call: TRBV29-1; cdr3_nt: TGCAGCGTGGAAGGACAGGGGGCTAACACTGAAGCTTTCTTT; cdr3_aa: CSVEGQGANTEAFF
clone_size: .; d_call: .; j_call: TRBJ1-6; v_call: TRBV7-2; cdr3_nt: TGTGCCAGCAGCTTAGCCGGGACTTGGGACCTCCACTTT; cdr3_aa: CASSLAGTWDLHF
clone_size: .; d_call: .; j_call: TRBJ1-2; v_call: TRBV27; cdr3_nt: TGTGCCAACAGTTTATCTCAACAGCTTTTTTGGGGCTACACCTTC; cdr3_aa: CANSLSQQLFWGYTF
clone_size: .; d_call: .; j_call: TRBJ2-3; v_call: TRBV7-2; cdr3_nt: TGTGCCAGCAGCCCTCCGGAGTTTAGTACGCAGTATTTT; cdr3_aa: CASSPPEFSTQYF
clone_size: few; d_call: .; j_call: TRBJ2-5; v_call: TRBV12-3/TRBV12-4; cdr3_nt: TGTGCCAGCAGTGGGCGGGAAGAGACCCAGTACTTC; cdr3_aa: CASSGREETQYF
clone_size: .; d_call: .; j_call: TRBJ2-7; v_call: TRBV27; cdr3_nt: TGTGCCAACAGTCCCTCAGGGCCCCACGAGCAGTACTTC; cdr3_aa: CANSPSGPHEQYF
clone_size: few; d_call: .; j_call: TRBJ2-4; v_call: TRBV3-1; cdr3_nt: TGTGCCAGATTCTTAGCCAAAAACATTCAGTACTTC; cdr3_aa: CARFLAKNIQYF
clone_size: .; d_call: .; j_call: TRBJ1-1; v_call: TRBV29-1; cdr3_nt: TGCAGCGTCGCAAAACCCGGGGTAGGGGAAGCTTTCTTT; cdr3_aa: CSVAKPGVGEAFF
clone_size: .; d_call: .; j_call: TRBJ2-1; v_call: TRBV4-3; cdr3_nt: TGCGCCAGCAGCCAACCTGGGGGCTATGAGCAGCTCTTC; cdr3_aa: CASSQPGGYEQLF
clone_size: few; d_call: .; j_call: TRBJ1-2; v_call: TRBV7-3; cdr3_nt: TGTGCCAGCAGCTTAAGGGACGGACTTCAGTTTAACTATGGCTACACCTTC; cdr3_aa: CASSLRDGLQFNYGYTF
clone_size: .; d_call: .; j_call: TRBJ1-4; v_call: TRBV12-3/TRBV12-4; cdr3_nt: TGTGCCGGCAGATCGGCTGCGAATGAAAAACTGTTTTTT; cdr3_aa: CAGRSAANEKLFF
clone_size: .; d_call: .; j_call: TRBJ2-3; v_call: TRBV12-3/TRBV12-4; cdr3_nt: TGTGCCAGCAGTTTTCGGGCAGTTAGCACAGATACGCAGTATTTT; cdr3_aa: CASSFRAVSTDTQYF
clone_size: few; d_call: .; j_call: TRBJ1-1; v_call: TRBV7-9; cdr3_nt: TGTGCCAGCAGCGGAGGGGACATCATGAACACTGAAGCTTTCTTT; cdr3_aa: CASSGGDIMNTEAFF
clone_size: .; d_call: TRBD2; j_call: TRBJ2-2; v_call: TRBV7-9; cdr3_nt: TGTGCCAGCAGCTCGCGACTAGCCAACACCGGGGAGCTGTTTTTT; cdr3_aa: CASSSRLANTGELFF
clone_size: .; d_call: TRBD1; j_call: TRBJ1-2; v_call: TRBV2; cdr3_nt: TGTGCCAGCATTAACCTCCGACAGGGGTGTGGCTACACCTTC; cdr3_aa: CASINLRQGCGYTF
clone_size: few; d_call: .; j_call: TRBJ2-7; v_call: TRBV9; cdr3_nt: TGTGCCAGCAGCGTTGGGTTTCTCTCCTACGAGCAGTACTTC; cdr3_aa: CASSVGFLSYEQYF
clone_size: .; d_call: .; j_call: TRBJ2-7; v_call: TRBV29-1; cdr3_nt: TGCAGCGTTGAGTCAGTTTACGAGCAGTACTTC; cdr3_aa: CSVESVYEQYF
clone_size: .; d_call: TRBD2; j_call: TRBJ2-1; v_call: TRBV3-1; cdr3_nt: TGTGCCAGCAGTCCGGGGGGGGTCTCCTACAATGAGCAGTTCTTC; cdr3_aa: CASSPGGVSYNEQFF
clone_size: .; d_call: .; j_call: TRBJ2-7; v_call: TRBV4-1; cdr3_nt: TGCGCCAGCTCCATGGCGGGGGCCTCCTACGAGCAGTACTTC; cdr3_aa: CASSMAGASYEQYF
clone_size: .; d_call: .; j_call: TRBJ2-5; v_call: TRBV5-1; cdr3_nt: TGCGCCAGCAGCTTGGGCGGGATGCAGACCCAGTACTTC; cdr3_aa: CASSLGGMQTQYF
clone_size: few; d_call: .; j_call: TRBJ2-5; v_call: TRBV7-2; cdr3_nt: TGTGCCAGCAGGACATTCTTGGGGTTGTCGCGGGCCCAGTACTTC; cdr3_aa: CASRTFLGLSRAQYF
clone_size: .; d_call: .; j_call: TRBJ2-1; v_call: TRBV7-9; cdr3_nt: TGTGCCAGCGTACGCTCCTATACACACAATGAGCAGTTCTTC; cdr3_aa: CASVRSYTHNEQFF
clone_size: few; d_call: .; j_call: TRBJ1-1; v_call: TRBV21-1; cdr3_nt: TGTGCCAGCAGCAAAAGTGTCACTGAAGCTTTCTTT; cdr3_aa: CASSKSVTEAFF
clone_size: few; d_call: .; j_call: TRBJ2-7; v_call: TRBV29-1; cdr3_nt: TGCAGCGTTACCGCGCGGGCGACCTACGAGCAGTACTTC; cdr3_aa: CSVTARATYEQYF
clone_size: .; d_call: .; j_call: TRBJ2-2; v_call: TRBV14; cdr3_nt: TGTGCCAGCAGCCAAGCCAGGGCAAGGACCGGGGAGCTGTTTTTT; cdr3_aa: CASSQARARTGELFF